This is a list of T cell receptor beta chains from one sample in a study of cytomegalovirus exposure and HLA in healthy donors. Clones were sequenced by immunoSEQ multiplex PCR, and TCRdb holds only the in-frame ones, with some missing. The data show about 130,000 clones, with approximately 81% seen just once and roughly 2% held by the top ten. Sequencing used PBMCs. The receptor set was obtained from a man younger than 35 in good health and CMV-seronegative. Each CDR3 is given without its conserved first and last residue. The order of the fields is V gene, CDR3 protein.

>TRBV9
ASSVEGEGSYNEQF
>TRBV4-3
ASSQAGQGAGYGYT
>TRBV30
AWSKGVGNTEAF
>TRBV5-1
ASSSREAVNTEAF
>TRBV28
ASIGGGSSSYEQY
>TRBV7-9
ASSWRLGNTGELF
>TRBV25-1
ASSSPYGLEKTQY
>TRBV29-1
SGSGAGSYNEQF
>TRBV21-1
ASRQQGGGNTEAF
>TRBV9
ASSVVPETGSEQY
>TRBV28
ASTIPGPTQGEYGYT